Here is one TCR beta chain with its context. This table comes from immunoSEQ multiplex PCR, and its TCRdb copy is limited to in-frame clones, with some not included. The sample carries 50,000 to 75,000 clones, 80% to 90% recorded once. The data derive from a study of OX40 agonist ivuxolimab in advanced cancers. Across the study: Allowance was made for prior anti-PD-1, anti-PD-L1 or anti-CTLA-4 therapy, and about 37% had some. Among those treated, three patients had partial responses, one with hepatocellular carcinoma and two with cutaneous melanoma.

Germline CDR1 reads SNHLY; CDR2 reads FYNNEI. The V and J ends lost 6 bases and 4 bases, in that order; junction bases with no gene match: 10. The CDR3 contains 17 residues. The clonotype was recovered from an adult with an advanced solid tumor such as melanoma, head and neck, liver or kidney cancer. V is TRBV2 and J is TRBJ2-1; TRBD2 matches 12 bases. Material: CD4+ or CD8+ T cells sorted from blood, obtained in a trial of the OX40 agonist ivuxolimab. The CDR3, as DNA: TGTGCCAGCAGCGATACCGTGACTAGCGGGGGATACAATGAGCAGTTCTTC. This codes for CASSDTVTSGGYNEQFF. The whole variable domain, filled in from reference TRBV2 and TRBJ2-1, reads EPEVTQTPSHQVTQMGQEVILRCVPISNHLYFYWYRQILGQKVEFLVSFYNNEISEKSEIFDDQFSVERPDGSNFTLKIRSTKLEDSAMYFCASSDTVTSGGYNEQFFGPGTRLTVL.